The 25 T cell receptor beta chains presented below share a single source sample, sequenced in a study of T cell clones after liver transplantation. Some clones are missing from TCRdb's copy, which holds only in-frame ones; the method was immunoSEQ multiplex PCR. The table lists tens of thousands of clones, roughly 80% of them singletons. This material consisted of CD4+ T cells from blood, taken 12 months after liver transplant. Receptors originate from a human patient who received a liver transplant. Part of the T cells may come from the graft donor.

The V gene is TRBV6-1, the J gene TRBJ2-1, with 7 bases lining up with TRBD1. Germline assignment: CDR1 MNHNS and CDR2 SASEGT. Losses at the gene ends were 9 bases for V and 5 bases for J; bases not matched to a gene: 10. CDR3 length: 14 amino acids. The chain's CDR3 is CASIRDSTNNEQFF. Here the CDR3 DNA reads TGTGCCAGTATCCGGGACAGCACCAACAATGAGCAGTTCTTC.

The chain is built from TRBV7-2 and TRBJ1-2; TRBD1 aligns across 7 bases. The CDR3 is 13 residues long. V gave up 7 bases and J gave up 3 bases; unmatched junction bases: 5. The germline V gene encodes CDR1 SGHTA and CDR2 FQGNSA. DNA for the CDR3: TGTGCCAGCACCCGACAGGGTTACTATGGCTACACCTTC. Translation gives CASTRQGYYGYTF.

The genes are TRBV19 and TRBJ1-5; D is unclear. V was pared by 5 bases and J by 3 bases, with 14 bases between. The CDR3 contains 15 residues. Germline V gives CDR1 LNHDA, CDR2 SQIVND (reference sequence). In DNA, the CDR3 is TGTGCCAGTAGTTTCCAGCGACACCCCAATCAGCCCCAGCATTTT. Amino acids: CASSFQRHPNQPQHF.

This chain joins TRBV7-2 and TRBJ2-7; the D gene is possibly TRBD1 (5 bases). Germline V gene sequence: CDR1 SGHTA, CDR2 FQGNSA. The CDR3 loop spans 17 amino acids. The V gene lost 1 base and the J gene lost 6 bases, with 22 bases spanning the gap. In DNA, the CDR3 is TGTGCCAGCAGCTTAGTTGAAGGAACAAGCTGGGGCCGCGAGCAGTACTTC. Residues: CASSLVEGTSWGREQYF. The variable domain in full, with the rest retrieved from reference TRBV7-2 and TRBJ2-7, is GAGVSQSPSNKVTEKGKDVELRCDPISGHTALYWYRQSLGQGLEFLIYFQGNSAPDKSGLPSDRFSAERTGGSVSTLTIQRTQQEDSAVYLCASSLVEGTSWGREQYFGPGTRLTVT.

The chain uses TRBV19 and TRBJ2-2, with a weak D call TRBD1 (6 bases). Trimming shortened V by 5 bases and J by 4 bases, and 14 bases separated the two germline ends. The length of the CDR3 is 15 residues. Per the germline V gene, CDR1 is LNHDA and CDR2 is SQIVND (reference sequence). CDR3 sequence (DNA): TGTGCCAGTAGTGTCAGGGGCCGTAGCACCGGGGAGCTGTTTTTT. Its protein is CASSVRGRSTGELFF.

The chain links TRBV27 to TRBJ1-1; no reliable D call. Trimming shortened V by 1 base and J by 8 bases, and 11 bases separated the two germline ends. Germline V gene data show CDR1 as MNHEY and CDR2 as SMNVEV (reference sequence). CDR3 length: 13 residues. The CDR3 sequence is CASSLYRGAEAFF. The CDR3, as DNA: TGTGCCAGCAGTTTATACCGGGGTGCCGAAGCTTTCTTT.

The chain carries TRBV5-1 and TRBJ2-5; possibly TRBD1 for D (7 bases). V lost 4 bases and J 4 bases, leaving 14 bases between the germline ends. CDR3 size: 14 residues. Germline V gives CDR1 SGHRS, CDR2 YFSETQ. The CDR3 sequence is CASSQQGGGETQYF. The CDR3 DNA sequence: TGCGCCAGCAGCCAGCAGGGGGGTGGAGAGACCCAGTACTTC.

This clone has more than one count but fewer than ten. This chain links TRBV7-9 with TRBJ1-5; possibly TRBD1 for D (5 bases). CDR3 length: 13 amino acids. Deletions cut 5 bases from V and 8 bases from J, with 13 bases between. From germline, CDR1 is SEHNR and CDR2 FQNEAQ (reference sequence). Written as DNA, the CDR3 is TGTGCCAGCAGCCCCCAGGGTGCCGAGCCCCAGCATTTT. Translation: CASSPQGAEPQHF.

The CDR3 DNA sequence: TGTGCCACCACTACCGTCCCAGGGCGCGAGCAGTACTTC. This gives the protein CATTTVPGREQYF. This sequence joins TRBV15 and TRBJ2-7; D possibly corresponds to TRBD1 (5 bases). The CDR3 spans 13 residues. V was shortened by 7 bases and J by 6 bases, with 16 bases between the two germline ends. Germline CDR1 is LNHNV and CDR2 is YYDKDF (reference sequence).

V usage is TRBV28 and J usage is TRBJ1-2; the match to TRBD1 covers 7 bases. J was trimmed by 9 bases and V by 3 bases; bases with no gene match: 7. This CDR3 is 13 amino acids long. CDR1 is MDHEN, CDR2 SYDVKM, per germline. This CDR3 is CASSFPGGVSYTF. The CDR3 nucleotides read TGTGCCAGCAGTTTCCCAGGGGGTGTGAGCTACACCTTC.

The genes are TRBV18 and TRBJ1-5; weak D call: TRBD1 (5 bases). The CDR3 length is 13 residues. Per the germline V gene, CDR1 is KGHSH and CDR2 is LQKENI. V gave up 5 bases and J gave up 1 base, with 6 bases separating them. CDR3 nucleotide sequence: TGTGCCAGCTCAAGGGACAGCAATCAGCCCCAGCATTTT. It encodes CASSRDSNQPQHF.

V gene TRBV4-3 combines with J gene TRBJ2-7; TRBD1 agrees at 7 bases. V was clipped by 4 bases and J by 3 bases; unmatched bases: 9. Germline-derived CDR1 and CDR2 are LGHNA and YSLEER. This CDR3 is built from 15 residues. The CDR3 protein is CASSLLPGGFYEQYF. DNA of the CDR3: TGCGCCAGCAGCCTTCTACCAGGGGGTTTCTACGAGCAGTACTTC.

This sequence joins TRBV2 and TRBJ2-3, with D unresolved. The CDR3 covers 13 residues. Germline CDR1 SNHLY, CDR2 FYNNEI. The V end lost 2 bases, the J end lost 6 bases, and 9 bases lay between the germline ends. The DNA for the CDR3 is TGTGCCAGCAGTGAAATGCGTGTGGATACGCAGTATTTT. It is translated as CASSEMRVDTQYF.

CDR3 sequence reads: CASSVGPTGGGETQYF. CDR3 sequence (DNA): TGTGCCAGCAGCGTCGGCCCGACAGGGGGCGGAGAGACCCAGTACTTC. The rearrangement uses TRBV11-3 and TRBJ2-5; TRBD1 aligns across 10 bases. This CDR3 region has 16 residues. V gave up 5 bases and J gave up 4 bases; unmatched junction bases: 10. Germline CDR1 and CDR2: SGHNT and YENEEA.

In its sample, this clone was seen many times. This chain uses TRBV19 with TRBJ1-2; possible D gene TRBD1, 5 bases. The V gene's germline CDR1 is LNHDA and CDR2 SQIVND (reference sequence). The CDR3 runs to 15 residues. Between the trimmed V and J ends, which lost 3 bases and 0 bases, there was a span of 11 bases. Here the CDR3 reads CASSIFLGANYGYTF. Here the CDR3 DNA reads TGTGCCAGTAGTATCTTTCTAGGGGCTAACTATGGCTACACCTTC.

This clone was seen only a few times. V usage is TRBV7-9 and J usage is TRBJ2-1; the D is unclear. Germline V lookup: CDR1 SEHNR, CDR2 FQNEAQ (reference sequence). The CDR3 is 13 amino acids. V was pared by 3 bases and J by 6 bases, with 9 bases between. As DNA, the CDR3 is TGTGCCAGCAGCTTCGAACTGTTCAATGAGCAGTTCTTC. Translation: CASSFELFNEQFF. The full variable domain, completed using reference TRBV7-9 and TRBJ2-1, is DTGVSQNPRHKITKRGQNVTFRCDPISEHNRLYWYRQTLGQGPEFLTYFQNEAQLEKSRLLSDRFSAERPKGSFSTLEIQRTEQGDSAMYLCASSFELFNEQFFGPGTRLTVL.

The chain carries TRBV18 and TRBJ2-2; 11 bases match TRBD1. From germline, CDR1 is KGHSH and CDR2 LQKENI. The CDR3 runs to 17 residues. J gave up 2 bases and V 5 bases, and 7 bases lay outside the gene matches. The CDR3 region has the DNA TGTGCCAGCTCAGACGGACAGGGGGCTTCTAACACCGGGGAGCTGTTTTTT. Its translation: CASSDGQGASNTGELFF.

J is TRBJ1-5 and V is TRBV6-1; D unclear. V dropped 7 bases and J dropped 9 bases, with 22 bases sitting between them. Germline V gene lookup returns CDR1 MNHNS and CDR2 SASEGT. The length of the CDR3 is 15 residues. The CDR3 DNA reads TGTGCCAGCATGACCGGACCTTGGGTTAGTCTGCCCCAGCATTTT. It codes for CASMTGPWVSLPQHF.

The chain couples TRBV6-6 to TRBJ2-4; the D call may be TRBD1 or TRBD2 (5 bases each). Germline CDR1 reads MNHNY; CDR2 reads SVGAGI (reference sequence). CDR3 length equals 15 residues. The germline V and J ends were trimmed by 0 bases and 1 base, with 7 bases remaining between them. The CDR3 is CASSYSGVAKNIQYF. The CDR3 DNA reads TGTGCCAGCAGTTACTCGGGGGTGGCCAAAAACATTCAGTACTTC.

The chain carries TRBV5-6 and TRBJ2-7, with D possibly matching TRBD2 (6 bases). V was trimmed by 4 bases and J by 2 bases, leaving 16 bases between them. This CDR3 comprises 15 residues. The germline V gene has CDR1 SGHDT and CDR2 YYEEEE. The chain's CDR3 is CASSPGTPGAYEQYF. The CDR3 coding sequence is TGTGCCAGCAGCCCAGGGACTCCTGGCGCCTACGAGCAGTACTTC.

This clone was picked up a small number of times. The CDR3 DNA reads TGTGCCAGCAATACCCTGGGTGGGGGGGCTAGCTCCTACAATGAGCAGTTCTTC. Translation gives CASNTLGGGASSYNEQFF. V gene TRBV2 combines with J gene TRBJ2-1, with D possibly matching TRBD2 (7 bases). V gave up 7 bases and J gave up 0 bases, with 22 bases separating them. The CDR3 is 18 residues long. Germline assignment: CDR1 SNHLY and CDR2 FYNNEI. Using reference TRBV2 and TRBJ2-1 for the parts outside the CDR3, the full variable domain is EPEVTQTPSHQVTQMGQEVILRCVPISNHLYFYWYRQILGQKVEFLVSFYNNEISEKSEIFDDQFSVERPDGSNFTLKIRSTKLEDSAMYFCASNTLGGGASSYNEQFFGPGTRLTVL.

The chain has TRBV7-8 and TRBJ2-1; TRBD2 is a possible D gene (6 bases). This CDR3 comprises 15 residues. Germline-derived CDR1 and CDR2 are SGHVS and FQNEAQ. The germline V and J ends were trimmed by 2 bases and 2 bases, with 10 bases remaining between them. The CDR3 region has the DNA TGTGCCAGCAGCTTAATGCCGGGAGCCTACAATGAGCAGTTCTTC. Protein product: CASSLMPGAYNEQFF.

The chain carries TRBV18 and TRBJ1-5, with 9 positions matching TRBD1. Germline CDR1 KGHSH, CDR2 LQKENI. The V gene end was trimmed by 6 bases and the J gene end by 5 bases; junction bases not matched to a gene: 5. The CDR3 totals 14 residues. CDR3 sequence reads: CASSEQGADQPQHF. For the CDR3, the DNA is TGTGCCAGCTCGGAACAGGGGGCGGATCAGCCCCAGCATTTT.

V and J are TRBV28 and TRBJ1-1; weak D call: TRBD1 (5 bases). From germline, CDR1 is MDHEN and CDR2 SYDVKM. The length of the CDR3 is 15 residues. Trimming cost V 5 bases and J 0 bases, with 13 bases left between them. The CDR3 nucleotides read TGTGCCAGCAGTCCTCCGACAGACCTGAACACTGAAGCTTTCTTT. It specifies CASSPPTDLNTEAFF.

The chain carries TRBV27 and TRBJ1-3; 7 bases line up with TRBD1. The CDR3 loop spans 16 amino acids. J was trimmed by 0 bases and V by 5 bases; bases with no gene match: 7. Germline V gene sequence: CDR1 MNHEY, CDR2 SMNVEV (reference sequence). The CDR3 here is CASSLTGKLSGNTIYF. The DNA for the CDR3 is TGTGCCAGCAGTCTGACAGGGAAACTCTCTGGAAACACCATATATTTT.